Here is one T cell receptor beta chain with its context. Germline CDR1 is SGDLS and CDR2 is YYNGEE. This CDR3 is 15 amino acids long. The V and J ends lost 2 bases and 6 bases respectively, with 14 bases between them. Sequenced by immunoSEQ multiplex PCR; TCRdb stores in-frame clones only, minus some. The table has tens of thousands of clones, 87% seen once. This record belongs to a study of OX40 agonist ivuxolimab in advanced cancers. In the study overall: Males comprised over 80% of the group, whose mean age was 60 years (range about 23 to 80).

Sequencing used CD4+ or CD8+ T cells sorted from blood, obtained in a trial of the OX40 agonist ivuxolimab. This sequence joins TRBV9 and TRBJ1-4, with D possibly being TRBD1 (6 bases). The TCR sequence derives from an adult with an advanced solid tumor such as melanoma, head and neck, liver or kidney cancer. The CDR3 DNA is TGTGCCAGCAGCGTTAGGACAGATGGGGATGAAAAACTGTTTTTT. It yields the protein CASSVRTDGDEKLFF.